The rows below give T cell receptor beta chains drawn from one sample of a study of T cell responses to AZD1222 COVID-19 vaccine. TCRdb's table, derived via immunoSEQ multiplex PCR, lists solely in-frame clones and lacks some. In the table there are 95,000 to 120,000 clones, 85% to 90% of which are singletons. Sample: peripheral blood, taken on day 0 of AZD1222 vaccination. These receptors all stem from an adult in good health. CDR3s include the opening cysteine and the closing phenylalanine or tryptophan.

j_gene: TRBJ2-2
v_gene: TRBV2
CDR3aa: CASSQATADTGELFF

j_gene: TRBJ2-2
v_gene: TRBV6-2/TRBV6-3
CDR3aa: CASSLRGAPREGELFF

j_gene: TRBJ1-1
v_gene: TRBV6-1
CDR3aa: CASSEAWSAIAEAFF

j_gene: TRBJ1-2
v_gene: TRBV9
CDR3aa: CASSSTGSYGYTF

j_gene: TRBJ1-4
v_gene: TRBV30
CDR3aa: CAWTQGLNEKLFF

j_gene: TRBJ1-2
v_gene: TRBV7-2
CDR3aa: CASTLEPSGTGYTF

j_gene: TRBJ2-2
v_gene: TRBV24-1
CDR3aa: CATSNAGPLPGELFF

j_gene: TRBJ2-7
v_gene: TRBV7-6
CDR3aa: CASSLANPGTGFEQYF

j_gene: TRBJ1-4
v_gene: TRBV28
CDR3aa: CASSRNEKLFF

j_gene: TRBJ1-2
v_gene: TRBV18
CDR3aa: CASSLITTGSSNYGYTF

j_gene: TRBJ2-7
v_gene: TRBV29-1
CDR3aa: CSVAPDEQYF

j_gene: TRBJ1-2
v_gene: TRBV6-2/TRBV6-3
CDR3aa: CASSYVGSAGYTF

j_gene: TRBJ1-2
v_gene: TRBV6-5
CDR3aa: CASGVGPNYGYTF

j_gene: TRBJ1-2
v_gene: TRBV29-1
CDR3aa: CSGEGNNYGYTF

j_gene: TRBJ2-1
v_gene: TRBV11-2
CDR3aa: CASSLVSEIRYNEQFF

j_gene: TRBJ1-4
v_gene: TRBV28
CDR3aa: CASSLPPWGSATNEKLFF

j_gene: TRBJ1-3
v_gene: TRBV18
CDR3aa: CASSPTNSGDTIYF